Below, 31 T cell receptor beta chains from the same sample are listed, as sequenced in a study of molecular identifiers for immune sequencing clone quantification. MiXCR, applied by TCRdb to the PCR reads, yields one record per CDR3 protein. The sample contains nearly 650,000 distinct CDR3 sequences, less than 30% of which appear only once. The sequencing input was naive CD8+ T cells from blood, with Jurkat cell RNA spiked in. This sample's subset: FACS-sorted CD8+CD4-CCR7+CD45RA+ naive T cells. Receptors were obtained from a human donor in good health. Some libraries in this study had Jurkat cell RNA spiked in.

In this sample, this clonotype turned up a few times. The chain uses TRBV13 and TRBJ2-5; 8 bases map to TRBD2. Trimming removed 4 bases from V and 2 bases from J; junction bases left unmatched: 6. Germline lookup yields CDR1 PRHDT and CDR2 FYEKMQ (reference sequence). The length of the CDR3 is 15 residues. CDR3 sequence (DNA): TGTGCCAGCAGCTCCCCGGGAGGGCCTCAAGAGACCCAGTACTTC. Translated, it gives CASSSPGGPQETQYF.

There are many counts of this clonotype. The V gene is TRBV28, the J gene TRBJ2-7; D gene unclear. CDR1 and CDR2 (germline): MDHEN, SYDVKM. V was pared by 6 bases and J by 5 bases, with 17 bases between. The CDR3 extends over 14 amino acids. CDR3 loop: CASSTRTKPHEQYF. CDR3 nucleotides: TGTGCCAGCAGCACCCGGACCAAGCCCCACGAGCAGTACTTC.

This clonotype was seen at least ten times. The V and J genes are TRBV7-9 and TRBJ2-7; D gene ambiguous. This CDR3 is 14 amino acids long. The V end was cut by 5 bases, the J end by 2 bases, with 13 bases between. Germline assignment: CDR1 SEHNR and CDR2 FQNEAQ (reference sequence). The CDR3, as DNA: TGTGCCAGCAGCCTCACGGGCACCACCTACGAGCAGTACTTC. It codes for CASSLTGTTYEQYF. The complete variable domain, with remaining parts taken from reference TRBV7-9 and TRBJ2-7, reads DTGVSQNPRHKITKRGQNVTFRCDPISEHNRLYWYRQTLGQGPEFLTYFQNEAQLEKSRLLSDRFSAERPKGSFSTLEIQRTEQGDSAMYLCASSLTGTTYEQYFGPGTRLTVT.

The chain joins TRBV7-6 to TRBJ2-5, with TRBD2 identical over 9 bases. CDR1 and CDR2 (germline): SGHVS, FNYEAQ. The CDR3 extends over 17 amino acids. J gave up 2 bases and V 6 bases, and 13 bases lay outside the gene matches. CDR3 DNA sequence: TGTGCCAGCAGTCCCTTAGAAGGGCTAGCGGGACAAGAGACCCAGTACTTC. This codes for CASSPLEGLAGQETQYF.

This chain joins TRBV29-1 and TRBJ2-5, with a weak D call TRBD1 (5 bases). Deletions cut 8 bases from V and 4 bases from J, with 14 bases between. CDR1 and CDR2 from the germline V gene are SQVTM and ANQGSEA. The CDR3 covers 12 residues. CDR3 DNA: TGCAGCAGATGGGGCAGTTTAGAGACCCAGTACTTC. This translates into CSRWGSLETQYF.

CDR3 coding DNA: TGTGCCAGCAGTTTGACAAGGGATTCCTACGAGCAGTACTTC. Translating it yields CASSLTRDSYEQYF. This chain connects TRBV25-1 to TRBJ2-7, with unresolved D. The germline CDR1 and CDR2 sequences are MGHDK and SYGVNS. V was pared by 5 bases and J by 1 base, with 12 bases between. This CDR3 contains 14 residues.

This clonotype was seen a handful of times. The chain uses TRBV19 and TRBJ2-3, with 10 bases fitting TRBD2. The V and J ends lost 7 bases and 4 bases, in that order; junction bases with no gene match: 8. This CDR3 spans 15 amino acids. The germline gives CDR1 LNHDA, CDR2 SQIVND (reference sequence). CDR3 DNA sequence: TGTGCCAGTACTACGTGGGGACTAGCGTCAGATACGCAGTATTTT. This encodes CASTTWGLASDTQYF.

V is TRBV6-5 and J is TRBJ2-1, with D hard to call. This CDR3 is built from 14 residues. With 2 bases removed from V and 2 bases from J, the gap between germline ends came to 7 bases. From germline, CDR1 is MNHEY and CDR2 SVGAGI. CDR3 nucleotides: TGTGCCAGCAGTTACGTGGCCGCCTACAATGAGCAGTTCTTC. Its protein product is CASSYVAAYNEQFF.

The genes are TRBV7-9 and TRBJ2-1, with D tentatively TRBD2 (6 bases). Trimming took off 5 bases at V and 8 bases at J, with 19 bases between the two ends. The germline V gene encodes CDR1 SEHNR and CDR2 FQNEAQ (reference sequence). The length of the CDR3 is 15 residues. The CDR3 DNA reads as TGTGCCAGCAGCGGGCCACCGGGACTTTTCGATGAGCAGTTCTTC. This translates into CASSGPPGLFDEQFF.

V gene TRBV7-9 combines with J gene TRBJ2-7, with 7 bases that match TRBD1. This CDR3 is 16 amino acids long. Looked up from germline, CDR1 is SEHNR and CDR2 is FQNEAQ (reference sequence). The junction had 13 bases not matched to a gene; V was cut back by 2 bases and J by 6 bases. The CDR3 loop is CASSLSSTGYLLEQYF. As DNA, the CDR3 is TGTGCCAGCAGCTTATCTTCGACAGGGTATCTGCTCGAGCAGTACTTC.

J is TRBJ1-2 and V is TRBV19, with 9 positions matching TRBD1. Germline lookup yields CDR1 LNHDA and CDR2 SQIVND (reference sequence). Trimming removed 1 base from V and 8 bases from J; junction bases left unmatched: 2. The CDR3 has 13 amino acids. CDR3 DNA: TGTGCCAGTAGTATAGGGACAGGGGTCGGCTACACCTTC. This encodes CASSIGTGVGYTF.

The chain combines TRBV20-1 with TRBJ2-7; 9 nucleotides match TRBD1. The CDR3 has 15 residues. The J segment lost 9 bases and the V segment lost 1 base, leaving 13 bases of the junction unmatched. CDR1 and CDR2 (germline): DFQATT, SNEGSKA (reference sequence). CDR3 protein: CSARAAGTGSGGQYF. Here the CDR3 DNA reads TGCAGTGCTAGAGCGGCCGGGACAGGGTCTGGCGGGCAGTACTTC.

In this sample, this clonotype turned up a few times. This chain links TRBV4-3 with TRBJ1-1; D not resolved. The CDR3 has 16 amino acids. Germline CDR1 reads LGHNA; CDR2 reads YSLEER. Between the trimmed V and J ends, which lost 0 bases and 4 bases, there was a span of 15 bases. The CDR3 DNA reads TGCGCCAGCAGCCAAGATCTTGGCGGCAGCGGCACTGAAGCTTTCTTT. As protein: CASSQDLGGSGTEAFF.

The table lists this clonotype with a count of one. This may stem from a read error, because a much larger clone lies one nucleotide away. This rearrangement joins TRBV6-5 to TRBJ1-1; TRBD1 might be the D (6 bases). This CDR3 is built from 14 residues. Per the germline V gene, CDR1 is MNHEY and CDR2 is SVGAGI. The V gene lost 6 bases and the J gene lost 4 bases, with 15 bases spanning the gap. CDR3 amino acids: CASSPGGRATEAFF. The DNA for the CDR3 is TGTGCCAGCAGCCCTGGGGGGCGTGCCACTGAAGCTTTCTTT.

This clonotype was counted a few times. This chain's CDR3 is CASSLLKPHNEQFF. As DNA, the CDR3 is TGTGCCAGCAGCCTTCTGAAACCCCACAATGAGCAGTTCTTC. V and J are TRBV28 and TRBJ2-1; D remains ambiguous. CDR3 size: 14 residues. Looked up from germline, CDR1 is MDHEN and CDR2 is SYDVKM. V shed 6 bases and J shed 5 bases, with 14 bases lying between them.

As to this clonotype: This may be a read error: a much more frequent sequence differs by one nucleotide. The chain joins TRBV7-9 to TRBJ2-7; no firm D call. CDR3 size: 13 residues. CDR1 SEHNR and CDR2 FQNEAQ come from the germline V gene (reference sequence). In DNA form, the CDR3 reads TGTGCCAGCAGTTCCGGCCCCGCCTACGAGCAGCACTTC. Its protein is CASSSGPAYEQHF.

At least ten counts were recorded for this clonotype. The chain joins TRBV11-2 to TRBJ2-1; the D gene is possibly TRBD2 (5 bases). The ends were cut back, 2 bases at V and 0 bases at J, with 11 bases in the middle. This CDR3 is built from 16 residues. Germline V gene sequence: CDR1 SGHAT, CDR2 FQNNGV. CDR3 bases: TGTGCCAGCAGCTTATTGCGGGCAAGCTCCTACAATGAGCAGTTCTTC. Translating gives CASSLLRASSYNEQFF.

The table lists this clonotype with a few counts. The chain recombines TRBV11-3 with TRBJ2-7; D is tentatively TRBD1 or TRBD2 (6 bases each). Germline V gene sequence: CDR1 SGHNT, CDR2 YENEEA. The CDR3 covers 15 residues. Trimming took 5 bases from V and 5 from J, leaving 19 bases between them. The CDR3 region has the DNA TGTGCCAGCAGCCCTAGGGGGACGGGGGTCCACGAGCAGTACTTC. It codes for CASSPRGTGVHEQYF. The full variable domain, completed using reference TRBV11-3 and TRBJ2-7, is EAGVVQSPRYKIIEKKQPVAFWCNPISGHNTLYWYLQNLGQGPELLIRYENEEAVDDSQLPKDRFSAERLKGVDSTLKIQPAELGDSAVYLCASSPRGTGVHEQYFGPGTRLTVT.

Points on this clonotype: At one end the junction does not follow the germline gene, possibly because of a read error. V and J are TRBV11-2 and TRBJ2-2, with 12 bases aligning to TRBD1. CDR3 length: 15 amino acids. Germline assignment: CDR1 SGHAT and CDR2 FQNNGV. CDR3 protein: CASSSGTGGFGELIF. As DNA, the CDR3 is TGTGCCAGCAGCTCCGGGACAGGGGGCTTCGGGGAGCTGATTTTT.

Concerning this clonotype: One base away lies a much larger clone, so this may be a sequencing read error. The conserved closing phenylalanine or tryptophan is absent in this CDR3, likely reflecting a read error. The V and J genes are TRBV6-5 and TRBJ1-1; tentatively, D is TRBD1 (5 bases). The CDR3 has 13 amino acids. Germline values: CDR1 MNHEY, CDR2 SVGAGI. The germline V and J ends were trimmed by 7 bases and 7 bases, with 16 bases remaining between them. CDR3 DNA sequence: TGTGCCAGCACCAAGACAGAGCGAGGTGAAGCTTTCCTT. Amino acid sequence: CASTKTERGEAFL.

As to this clonotype: One end of the junction is discordant with germline, which a read error may explain. This sequence joins TRBV30 and TRBJ2-7; 8 positions agree with TRBD1. This CDR3 has 18 amino acids. CDR1 GTSNPN and CDR2 SVGIG come from the germline V gene (reference sequence). The CDR3 protein is CAWRPGTGSLRPSYAPSF. The CDR3 DNA sequence: TGTGCCTGGAGGCCCGGGACAGGTAGTTTAAGGCCCTCCTACGCGCCGTCCTTC.

A few counts support this clonotype. The chain recombines TRBV19 with TRBJ2-1; 12 nucleotides match TRBD2. CDR1 LNHDA and CDR2 SQIVND come from the germline V gene (reference sequence). The CDR3 has 17 residues. After removal of 5 bases from V and 4 bases from J, the junction contained 9 bases not matched to a gene. CDR3 in DNA: TGTGCCAGTAGTCCAAGACTAGCGGGGGTATTATACAATGAGCAGTTCTTC. It specifies CASSPRLAGVLYNEQFF.

The sample holds a few counts of this clonotype. Just one base apart from a much larger clone, this may be a read error. V usage is TRBV4-1 and J usage is TRBJ2-5, with no clear D. The CDR3 covers 12 residues. Germline-derived CDR1 and CDR2 are MGHRA and YSYEKL. The CDR3 loop is CASSQAQEPQYF. The CDR3, as DNA: TGCGCCAGCAGCCAAGCCCAAGAGCCCCAGTACTTC.

In this sample, this clonotype turned up many times. This chain links TRBV5-5 with TRBJ2-3; D remains unclear. There are 13 residues in the CDR3. V lost 2 bases and J 1 base, leaving 5 bases between the germline ends. Germline V gene data show CDR1 as SGHKS and CDR2 as YYEKEE (reference sequence). CDR3 in DNA: TGTGCCAGCAGCTTAAGTCGCACAGATACGCAGTATTTT. It translates to CASSLSRTDTQYF.

Details on this clonotype: Since a much larger clone is just one base distant, this may be a read error. The chain joins TRBV4-3 to TRBJ2-3; D is possibly TRBD1 or TRBD2 (5 bases each). Germline V lookup: CDR1 LGHNA, CDR2 YSLEER. The CDR3 spans 16 residues. The CDR3 here is CASGQGASMVTDTQYF. CDR3 DNA: TGCGCCAGCGGCCAAGGGGCTAGCATGGTTACAGATACGCAGTATTTT.

About this clonotype itself: This may arise from a read error, as a much more abundant clone is one base away. The chain couples TRBV2 to TRBJ2-7, with D possibly being TRBD1 (5 bases). Germline lookup yields CDR1 SNHLY and CDR2 FYNNEI. CDR3 length: 15 residues. The V gene lost 4 bases and the J gene lost 0 bases, with 13 bases spanning the gap. The CDR3 loop is CASSAGQAYSYEQYF. As DNA, the CDR3 is TGTGCCAGCAGTGCAGGGCAGGCGTACTCCTACGAGCAGTACTTC.

Many counts were recorded for this clonotype. V gene TRBV7-9 combines with J gene TRBJ2-5; TRBD1 agrees at 9 bases. V gave up 4 bases and J gave up 2 bases; unmatched junction bases: 5. This CDR3 has 15 residues. Germline CDR1 reads SEHNR; CDR2 reads FQNEAQ (reference sequence). The CDR3 DNA follows: TGTGCCAGCAGCTCGACAGGGGGAAGGCAAGAGACCCAGTACTTC. This encodes CASSSTGGRQETQYF.

DNA of the CDR3: TGTGCCAGCAGCTGGCCCCCGGGACAGATCCTATCCTACGAGCAGTACTTC. Amino acids: CASSWPPGQILSYEQYF. The V call is TRBV7-2, the J call TRBJ2-7; TRBD1 matches at 7 bases. The CDR3 consists of 17 residues. After removal of 4 bases from V and 1 base from J, the junction contained 13 bases not matched to a gene. Per germline, CDR1 SGHTA and CDR2 FQGNSA.

This clonotype occurred many times. This chain uses TRBV6-2 or TRBV6-3 with TRBJ2-5; a weak D match, TRBD1 (6 bases). Germline V gives CDR1 MNHEY, CDR2 SVGEGT. The CDR3 consists of 14 residues. Trimming pared 4 bases from V and 1 base from J, leaving 10 bases between. The CDR3 spells CASSSGHFQETQYF. In DNA form, the CDR3 reads TGTGCCAGCAGTTCGGGACACTTCCAAGAGACCCAGTACTTC.

This clonotype has at least ten counts. The J gene is TRBJ1-1, the V gene TRBV4-1; possible D gene TRBD1, 6 bases. Germline loops: CDR1 MGHRA, CDR2 YSYEKL. V was clipped by 0 bases and J by 5 bases, with 13 bases between them. The CDR3 covers 15 residues. In DNA form, the CDR3 reads TGCGCCAGCAGCCAAGAAGGGACATCAGGGACTGAAGCTTTCTTT. It specifies CASSQEGTSGTEAFF.

This rearrangement joins TRBV16 to TRBJ2-7; D is undetermined. There are 13 residues in the CDR3. Germline CDR1 is KGHSY and CDR2 is FQNENV. V was pared by 5 bases and J by 5 bases, with 13 bases between. The CDR3 nucleotides read TGTGCCAGCAGCACATCGGCTATTCACGAGCAGTACTTC. Protein sequence: CASSTSAIHEQYF.